This T cell receptor beta chain was captured in a study of CD8 T cells in Susac syndrome. Study-level background: Sequenced Susac syndrome patients included roughly 6 with clinically active disease and about eight in remission. At the time of blood draw, patients with Susac syndrome were therapy-naive, receiving corticosteroids, or receiving intravenous immunoglobulin alone.

Per germline, CDR1 KGHSH and CDR2 LQKENI. V lost 0 bases, J lost 0 bases, and 12 bases lay in between. The CDR3 extends over 18 amino acids. After extraction with the RNeasy kit, roughly 0.45 to 1 ug of the RNA was reverse transcribed using random hexamers. Across 54 Vbeta and 13 Jbeta, TCR beta CDR3 was amplified with immunoSEQ multiplex PCR. TCRdb reanalysed the immunoSEQ multiplex PCR reads using MiXCR and keeps one entry per CDR3 protein. The sample shows tens of thousands of distinct CDR3 sequences, just over 90% of them seen only once. The clonotype comes from a human donor with Susac syndrome. The chain recombines TRBV18 with TRBJ2-6, with a weak D call TRBD1 (5 bases). The specimen was CD4+ T cells from PBMCs. The CDR3 sequence is CASSPPGQGLSGANVLTF. CDR3 DNA: TGTGCCAGCTCACCACCGGGTCAGGGCCTCTCTGGGGCCAACGTCCTGACTTTC.